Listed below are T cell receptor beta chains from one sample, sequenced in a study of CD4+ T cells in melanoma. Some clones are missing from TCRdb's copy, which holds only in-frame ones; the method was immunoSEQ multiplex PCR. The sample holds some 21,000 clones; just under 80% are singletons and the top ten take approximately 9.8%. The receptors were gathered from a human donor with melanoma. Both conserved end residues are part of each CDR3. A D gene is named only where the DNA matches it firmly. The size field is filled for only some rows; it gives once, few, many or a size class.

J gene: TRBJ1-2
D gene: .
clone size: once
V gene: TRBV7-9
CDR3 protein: CASQVLSYGYTF
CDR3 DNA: TGTGCCAGTCAGGTGCTTAGCTATGGCTACACCTTC

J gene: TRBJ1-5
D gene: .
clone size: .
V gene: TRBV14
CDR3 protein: CASSQRINQPQHF
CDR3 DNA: TGTGCCAGCAGCCAAAGGATCAATCAGCCCCAGCATTTT

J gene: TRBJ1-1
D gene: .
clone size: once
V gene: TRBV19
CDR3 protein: CASSNQGVPRQYTEAFF
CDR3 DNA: TGTGCCAGTAGTAATCAGGGAGTTCCTCGCCAGTACACTGAAGCTTTCTTT

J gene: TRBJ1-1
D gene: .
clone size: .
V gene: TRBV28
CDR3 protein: CASSLPRWRGEADTEAFF
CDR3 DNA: TGTGCCAGCAGTTTACCCCGATGGCGGGGGGAAGCAGATACTGAAGCTTTCTTT

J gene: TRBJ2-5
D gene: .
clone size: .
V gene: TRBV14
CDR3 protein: CASSTRPYSQETQYF
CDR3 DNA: TGTGCCAGCAGCACACGGCCGTATTCCCAAGAGACCCAGTACTTC

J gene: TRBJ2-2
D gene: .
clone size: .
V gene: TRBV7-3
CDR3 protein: CASSLSGIDGELFF
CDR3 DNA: TGTGCCAGCAGCTTAAGCGGGATCGACGGGGAGCTGTTTTTT

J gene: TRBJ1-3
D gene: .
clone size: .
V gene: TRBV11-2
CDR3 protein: CASIHRGGGRAGNTIYF
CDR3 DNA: TGTGCCAGCATCCACCGAGGGGGGGGGCGGGCTGGAAACACCATATATTTT

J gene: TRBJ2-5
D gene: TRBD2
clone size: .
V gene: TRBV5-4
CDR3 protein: CASSHTLSGGSETQYF
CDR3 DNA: TGTGCCAGCAGCCATACCCTAAGCGGGGGGAGTGAGACCCAGTACTTC

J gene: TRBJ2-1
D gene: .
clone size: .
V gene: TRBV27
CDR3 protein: CASSLAGAFNEQFF
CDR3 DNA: TGTGCCAGCAGTTTAGCGGGGGCCTTCAATGAGCAGTTCTTC

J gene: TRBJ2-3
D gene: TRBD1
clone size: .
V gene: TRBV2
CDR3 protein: CASSASGTATDTQYF
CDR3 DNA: TGTGCCAGCAGTGCGTCCGGGACAGCCACAGATACGCAGTATTTT

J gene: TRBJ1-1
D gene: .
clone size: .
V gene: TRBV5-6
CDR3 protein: CASSPSPGTREAFF
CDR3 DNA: TGTGCCAGCAGCCCCAGTCCCGGGACACGTGAAGCTTTCTTT

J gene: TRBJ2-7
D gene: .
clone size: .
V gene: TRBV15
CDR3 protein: CATSRDRWYEQYF
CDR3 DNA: TGTGCCACCAGCAGAGATCGGTGGTACGAGCAGTACTTC

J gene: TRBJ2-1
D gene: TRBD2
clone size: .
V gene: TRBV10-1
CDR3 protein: CASSGNPGLNNEQFF
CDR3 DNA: TGCGCCAGCTCAGGAAACCCGGGACTAAACAATGAGCAGTTCTTC

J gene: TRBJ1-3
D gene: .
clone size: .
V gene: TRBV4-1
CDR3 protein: CASSHGRAGGNTIYF
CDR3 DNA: TGCGCCAGCAGCCACGGTAGGGCGGGAGGAAACACCATATATTTT

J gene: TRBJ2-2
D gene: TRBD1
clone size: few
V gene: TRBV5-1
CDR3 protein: CASTGQGATNTGELFF
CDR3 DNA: TGCGCCAGCACGGGACAGGGGGCGACGAACACCGGGGAGCTGTTTTTT

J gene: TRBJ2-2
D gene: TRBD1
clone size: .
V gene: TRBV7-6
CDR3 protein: CASRRTGNTGELFF
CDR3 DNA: TGTGCCAGCAGGCGGACAGGGAACACCGGGGAGCTGTTTTTT

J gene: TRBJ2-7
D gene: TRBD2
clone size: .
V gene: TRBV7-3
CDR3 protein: CASSVSSGGDNYEQYF
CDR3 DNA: TGTGCCAGCAGCGTCAGTAGCGGGGGGGATAACTACGAGCAGTACTTC